A selection of T cell receptor beta chains follows, all from one sample in a study of T cells in Graves' hyperthyroidism and ophthalmopathy. Via MiXCR, TCRdb re-called the multiplex PCR reads, giving one row per CDR3 protein. The sample lists more than 300,000 distinct CDR3 sequences, less than 15% occurring once. The source material was blood. Every receptor here comes from a woman under 30 with Graves' hyperthyroidism. Each CDR3 is given with its conserved first and last residue. A D gene is named only where the DNA matches it firmly. Clone size is stated in some rows and not others, as once, few, many or a class when expanded.

>TRBV11-2|TRBJ2-7|TRBD2|many
TGTGCCAGCAGCCCCGGGTCCGGGACTAGCATCTACGAGCAGTACTTC
CASSPGSGTSIYEQYF
>TRBV20-1|TRBJ1-2|-|many
TGCAGTGCTGTTCTTACAGCAGGCTACACCTTC
CSAVLTAGYTF
>TRBV24-1|TRBJ2-1|TRBD1|-
TGTGCCACCAGCAGCTTAGGGACAGGGAAAGGAAGTGAGCAGTTCTTC
CATSSLGTGKGSEQFF
>TRBV5-1|TRBJ1-2|-|many
TGCGCCAGCAGCTCGGGGGACGCAGGAGGCTACACCTTC
CASSSGDAGGYTF
>TRBV20-1|TRBJ2-7|-|many
TGCAGTGCTAGATCCGGACGGGGGATTAACAACGAGCAGTACTTC
CSARSGRGINNEQYF
>TRBV20-1|TRBJ1-2|TRBD1|many
TGCAGTGCTTACAGGGGCGGCTACACCTTC
CSAYRGGYTF
>TRBV2|TRBJ1-4|TRBD1|many
TGTGCCAGCACCGAACCCTCCACAGGGGCCCGAGAAAAACTGTTTTTT
CASTEPSTGAREKLFF
>TRBV19|TRBJ1-1|-|-
TGTGCCAGTAGTACCACAGGGACCAACACTGAAGCTTTCTTT
CASSTTGTNTEAFF
>TRBV4-2|TRBJ2-7|-|-
TGTGCCAGCAGCCAAAGGGGAAACCGGGAGCAGTACTTC
CASSQRGNREQYF
>TRBV27|TRBJ2-1|-|many
TGTGCCAGCAGTTTCACGGTAAGCTCCTACAATGAGCAGTTCTTC
CASSFTVSSYNEQFF
>TRBV12-3/TRBV12-4|TRBJ2-1|TRBD2|many
TGTGCCAGCAGACTAGCGGGGGGCTACAATGAGCAGTTCTTC
CASRLAGGYNEQFF
>TRBV2|TRBJ2-4|-|many
TGTGCCAGCGGTGGAAAGTACATTCTAGCCAAAAACATTCAGTACTTC
CASGGKYILAKNIQYF
>TRBV24-1|TRBJ1-4|-|few
TGTGCCACCAGTGATACACGACAAGGGGCTGAAAAACTGTTTTTT
CATSDTRQGAEKLFF
>TRBV5-1|TRBJ2-1|TRBD2|many
TGCGCCAGCAGCCTAAGCGGGGGGGCCTACAATGAGCAGTTCTTC
CASSLSGGAYNEQFF
>TRBV6-2/TRBV6-3|TRBJ2-1|-|few
TGTGCCAGCAGTTTTACCAGAGAGACGGAGCAGTTCTTC
CASSFTRETEQFF
>TRBV18|TRBJ1-5|-|many
TGTGCCAGCTCACCAGGGTTTAGCAATCAGCCCCAGCATTTT
CASSPGFSNQPQHF
>TRBV5-6|TRBJ1-1|-|few
TGTGCCAGCAGCTTTAGGGGCGGCGGGAACACTGAAGCTTTCTTT
CASSFRGGGNTEAFF
>TRBV6-5|TRBJ1-5|TRBD1|-
TGTGCCAGCAGTTCGAGAACGGACAGGGATCAGCCCCAGCATTTT
CASSSRTDRDQPQHF
>TRBV7-9|TRBJ2-7|-|many
TGTGCCAGCAGCTTAGGATATGAGGTCGAGCAGTACTTC
CASSLGYEVEQYF
>TRBV11-2|TRBJ2-2|-|few
TGTGCCAGCAGCCCGTGGAAGGTGGCCAGGAAGAACACCGGGGAGCTGTTTTTT
CASSPWKVARKNTGELFF
>TRBV11-2|TRBJ2-7|-|many
TGTGCCAGCAGCTTTTCCCTTAGTACAGGGAGTCACGAGCAGTACTTC
CASSFSLSTGSHEQYF
>TRBV18|TRBJ1-5|-|many
TGTGCCAGCTCACGGACAGACAATCAGCCCCAGCATTTT
CASSRTDNQPQHF
>TRBV19|TRBJ2-1|TRBD2|-
TGTGCCAGTAGTATAGCGATTTGGACTAGGAACTACAATGAGCAGTTCTTC
CASSIAIWTRNYNEQFF
>TRBV6-1|TRBJ2-1|-|many
TGTGCCAGCAGTTTTCCGGTTGGGCGTTCATACAATGAGCAGTTCTTC
CASSFPVGRSYNEQFF
>TRBV6-2/TRBV6-3|TRBJ2-7|-|many
TGTGCCAGCAGTTACGCCCCGGCGCGGGCAATGTCCTACGAGCAGTACTTC
CASSYAPARAMSYEQYF
>TRBV18|TRBJ2-3|-|many
TGTGCCAGCTCACCAGTATCTAGCACAGATACGCAGTATTTT
CASSPVSSTDTQYF
>TRBV5-1|TRBJ2-1|-|-
TGCGCCAGCAGCTTAGAAACGGGGAGCAATGAGCAGTTCTTC
CASSLETGSNEQFF